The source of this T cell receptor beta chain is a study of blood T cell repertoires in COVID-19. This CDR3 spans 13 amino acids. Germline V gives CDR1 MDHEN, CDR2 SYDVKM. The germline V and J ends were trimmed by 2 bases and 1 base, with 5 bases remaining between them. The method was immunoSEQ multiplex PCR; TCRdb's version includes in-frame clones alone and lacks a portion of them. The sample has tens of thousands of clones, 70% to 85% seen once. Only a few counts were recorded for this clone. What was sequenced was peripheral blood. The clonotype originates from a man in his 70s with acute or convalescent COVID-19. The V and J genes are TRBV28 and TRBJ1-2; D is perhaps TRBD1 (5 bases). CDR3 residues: CASSLDSNYGYTF. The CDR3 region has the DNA TGTGCCAGCAGTTTAGACAGTAACTATGGCTACACCTTC.